This is a list of T cell receptor beta chains from one sample in a study of CD8 T cells in ankylosing spondylitis. TCRdb processed the 5' RACE reads anew with MiXCR; each CDR3 protein has one entry. The profile shows roughly 230,000 distinct CDR3 sequences, approximately 20% of them singletons. The sample consisted of blood, either unsorted or a sorted T cell fraction (not recorded which). The source is a male donor with ankylosing spondylitis or in good health (not recorded which). Each CDR3 is given with its conserved first and last residue. The D gene is left open where the match is weak. Clone size is shown for a subset of rows, as once, few, many or a class of expanded clone.

J gene,clone size,D gene,V gene,CDR3 DNA,CDR3 protein
TRBJ2-2,few,TRBD1,TRBV4-1,TGCGCCAGCACCCAGGGGGCTCTACACACCGGGGAGCTGTTTTTT,CASTQGALHTGELFF
TRBJ2-7,few,TRBD2,TRBV9,TGTGCCAGCAGCGTAGATGAAGCGGGAGCCTTCTACGAGCAGTACTTC,CASSVDEAGAFYEQYF
TRBJ2-1,few,TRBD2,TRBV12-3/TRBV12-4,TGTGCCAGCCATGGACTAGCCAATGAGCAGTTCTTC,CASHGLANEQFF
TRBJ2-1,-,-,TRBV27,TGTGCCAGCAGTCGTTTTGCGGGGTCCTACAATGAGCAGTTCTTC,CASSRFAGSYNEQFF
TRBJ1-5,-,-,TRBV7-6,TGTGCCAGCAGCTTAGCGCCAGGGGCTCAGCCCCAGCATTTT,CASSLAPGAQPQHF
TRBJ2-2,many,TRBD2,TRBV20-1,TGCAGTGCTAGAGATTTGCGGGAGAGTTACACCGGGGAGCTGTTTTTT,CSARDLRESYTGELFF
TRBJ1-1,few,-,TRBV20-1,TGCAGTGCTAGAGCGGGGTCTCACACTGAAGCTTTCTTT,CSARAGSHTEAFF
TRBJ2-7,few,-,TRBV6-2/TRBV6-3,TGTGCCAGCAGTTACCAGCTCCTATCCTACGAGCAGTACTTC,CASSYQLLSYEQYF
TRBJ2-1,few,TRBD2,TRBV12-3/TRBV12-4,TGTGCCAGCAGCTGGACTAGCCCGGATGAGCAGTTCTTC,CASSWTSPDEQFF
TRBJ2-5,many,-,TRBV4-3,TGCGCCAGCAGCCAAGAAGGGGAAGGAGAGACCCAGTACTTC,CASSQEGEGETQYF
TRBJ2-1,many,-,TRBV4-1,TGCGCCAGCAGCCAAGAGTCCCAGGGCCATGAGCAGTTCTTC,CASSQESQGHEQFF
TRBJ1-4,few,-,TRBV2,TGTGCCAGCAGTGAAGGATGGGGAGGGGAAAAACTGTTTTTT,CASSEGWGGEKLFF
TRBJ2-1,many,-,TRBV4-3,TGCGCCAGCAGCTGGGGCAGCTCCTACAATGAGCAGTTCTTC,CASSWGSSYNEQFF
TRBJ2-7,many,TRBD1,TRBV29-1,TGCAGCGCTGCAGGGGGCTCCTACGAGCAGTACTTC,CSAAGGSYEQYF
TRBJ1-5,-,TRBD1,TRBV29-1,TGCAGCGCGAGGGGACAGGGGGGTCAGCCCCAGCATTTT,CSARGQGGQPQHF
TRBJ2-1,few,-,TRBV27,TGTGCCAGCAGTTTATGGGCGGAGAGCTCCTACAATGAGCAGTTCTTC,CASSLWAESSYNEQFF
TRBJ2-2,few,-,TRBV5-4,TGTGCCAGCAGCCCGGACGGGACGAACACCGGGGAGCTGTTTTTT,CASSPDGTNTGELFF
TRBJ2-7,few,-,TRBV29-1,TGCAGCGCCCACATGGGACGGCCTGAAGAGCAGTACTTC,CSAHMGRPEEQYF
TRBJ2-7,few,TRBD2,TRBV11-2,TGTGCCAGCAGCCCCTACCCGGCGGGAGACAACGAGCAGTACTTC,CASSPYPAGDNEQYF
TRBJ1-5,few,-,TRBV5-6,TGTGCCAGCAGCTTGGGGGCAGGCAGGGGCAATCAGCCCCAGCATTTT,CASSLGAGRGNQPQHF
TRBJ2-1,few,-,TRBV5-4,TGTGCCAGCAGCCATAGGACAGCCAATGAGCAGTTCTTC,CASSHRTANEQFF
TRBJ2-3,-,-,TRBV5-4,TGTGCCAGCAGCGGAGGGGACTCCAACACAGATACGCAGTATTTT,CASSGGDSNTDTQYF
TRBJ1-5,few,-,TRBV7-9,TGTGCCAGCAGCTTAGCCGGGGGCGGTCAGCCCCAGCATTTT,CASSLAGGGQPQHF
TRBJ1-1,few,-,TRBV30,TGTGCCTGGAGTGGATGGGACACTGAAGCTTTCTTT,CAWSGWDTEAFF
TRBJ2-7,few,-,TRBV5-6,TGTGCCAGCAGCTTGTTCGGGGCTGGAGCCTACGAGCAGTACTTC,CASSLFGAGAYEQYF